This T cell receptor beta chain was found in a study of control samples from healthy donors and cancer patients. Trimming took 2 bases from V and 11 from J; bases not matched to a gene: 4. The CDR3 has 13 amino acids. Germline values: CDR1 ENHRY, CDR2 SYGVKD. Only in-frame clones appear in the TCRdb table, and some are missing; sequencing was by immunoSEQ multiplex PCR. The table lists over 150,000 clones, more than 85% of them singletons, with roughly 2% in the top ten. The rearrangement uses TRBV10-3 and TRBJ1-1; 11 nucleotides line up with TRBD1. The TCR originated in a woman aged 40 to 50 in good health. The sequenced material came from blood. CDR3 protein: CAISEKGQGEAFF. Written as DNA, the CDR3 is TGTGCCATCAGTGAGAAGGGACAGGGGGAGGCTTTCTTT.